This TCR beta chain was captured by sequencing in a study of regulatory T cells in long-lasting Graves disease (dated by TCRdb to the early 2020s). About the study as a whole: To count as having persistent Graves' disease, a patient had to have received antithyroid drug treatment for over 5 years with TSH receptor autoantibodies remaining persistently positive. On average, persistent Graves' disease patients in the clinical cohort had been on antithyroid drugs for about 10.3 years. Peripheral blood TCR sequencing and RNA sequencing compared persistent Graves' disease patients with newly diagnosed Graves' disease patients. A total of 35 or so samples were covered by TCR sequencing, comprising roughly 13 persistent and roughly 20 newly diagnosed Graves' disease patients. The study was registered as a clinical trial and conducted in China.

The library was obtained by multiplex PCR. TCRdb lists the instrument as Illumina HiSeq 4000. iRepertoire HTBI primers and Arm-PCR amplification of CDR3 regions were used to construct TCR beta libraries. Gel purification was performed on PCR products prior to sequencing. The authors' analysis ran thus. A total of roughly 67 TRBV and about 13 TRBJ segments were identified across samples and were used for gene usage analysis of CDR3 amino acid clonotypes. COPE and FqMerger were used to merge filtered high-quality paired reads into contigs. BLAST was used to align contigs to IMGT TRBV, TRBD and TRBJ reference genes, with CDR3 defined following IMGT. Clonotypes above 0.1% frequency were classified as highly expanded clones. Shannon entropy served as the measure of repertoire diversity, while the Gini coefficient captured V-J evenness. Public clonotypes were defined as clonotypes shared by more than one individual. Through fastp at Q25 and MiXCR, TCRdb rebuilt clones from the public reads, retaining in-frame beta chains. CDR3 protein sequences are deduplicated, and each keeps its most common genes and DNA. The V and J calls were not made by the authors but by TCRdb's processing. In all, the sample holds roughly 700,000 distinct CDR3 sequences, and approximately 29% of those were seen once. About 40% of the sample is held by the ten biggest clonotypes.

Sample time point, as interpreted from the label and publication: persistent/refractory GD, antithyroid drugs over 5 years with positive TRAb. RNA was extracted from PBMCs in TRIzol for both TCR sequencing and RNA sequencing. Graves' disease was diagnosed according to American Thyroid Association guidelines. Recruitment of patients was carried out at an endocrinology department in Xi'an, China. Each patient gave about 10 milliliters of peripheral blood, collected in an EDTA anticoagulant tube. PBMCs were isolated by Ficoll Paque Plus density gradient separation without further T cell sorting. An Agilent 2100 Bioanalyzer and agarose gel were used to check RNA quality, while a NanoDrop 2000 measured RNA concentration. Trimming takes 1 base from V and 6 bases from J, and the germline ends sit 14 bases apart. CDR1 and CDR2, per the germline V gene, are SGHRS and YFSETQ. Including the terminal cysteine and phenylalanine, the CDR3 comprises 14 residues. The entry retains the CDR3 DNA only, 42 bases that are in frame from base 1.

This clonotype was seen a few times. No antigen is known for it. The sample holds no much larger clone one base away, and base qualities are not on file. Findings and caveats that apply to the study as a whole: The authors acknowledged the small sample size as a limitation that may reduce accuracy. Persistent disease showed preferential use of TRBV28, TRBJ1-2 and TRBJ2-5, whereas newly diagnosed disease favored TRBV20-1 and TRBJ2-1. Patients with persistent disease shared more public clonotypes (about 2,900) than newly diagnosed patients did (around 980). Sequencing and analysis were restricted to the TCR beta chain. Only peripheral blood was studied, because thyroid tissue, the primary lesion, was inaccessible. Compared with newly diagnosed patients, patients with persistent Graves' disease had lower TCR Shannon entropy and fewer highly expanded clones, which suggests clonal expansion.

This clonotype was sampled from a female donor with Graves disease. The rearrangement joined TRBV5-1 to TRBJ2-7; TRBD2 is a possible D gene, resting on 5 matching bases. This specimen consisted of peripheral blood mononuclear cells (PBMCs), obtained when the disease was refractory, from a patient treated with antithyroid drugs. For the CDR3, the sequence is CASSLRQDRGEQYF. In nucleotides, the sequence is TGCGCCAGCAGCTTGAGGCAAGACCGGGGCGAGCAGTACTTC.